Sequencing of this TCR beta chain was carried out in a study of Graves' ophthalmopathy and Graves' hyperthyroidism listed by TCRdb under 2018. Study-wide context: Peripheral blood samples were taken at the time of initial diagnosis, before any treatment was given. In total, approximately 140 blood samples were TCR-sequenced: some 40 ophthalmopathy, under 85 hyperthyroidism and some 17 hyperthyroidism-to-ophthalmopathy patients. In roughly six hyperthyroidism patients, the T-cell repertoires found in thyroid tissue were compared with those found in blood. A discovery set of 100 patients (around 45 ophthalmopathy, 60 or so stable hyperthyroidism) was enrolled to explore V-J signatures distinguishing ophthalmopathy from hyperthyroidism. To tell Graves' ophthalmopathy apart from Graves' hyperthyroidism, and to predict which patients would progress to ophthalmopathy, the study relied on TCR beta repertoire signatures. The independent validation cohort included some 19 hyperthyroidism patients plus 17 patients who later progressed from hyperthyroidism to ophthalmopathy. After sampling, hyperthyroidism patients received methimazole starting at 30 mg daily, and ophthalmopathy patients received high-dose intravenous methylprednisolone. Overall study outcomes, separate from this receptor: The 13-signature model separated ophthalmopathy from stable hyperthyroidism with over 85% sensitivity and less than 83% specificity in cross-validation, and 80%/75% in the test set. No statistical method was used to set the sample size in advance, and the investigators knew which group each participant was assigned to. In validation, the model predicted ophthalmopathy progression with roughly 68% sensitivity and approximately 72% specificity; more than ten predicted patients were CT-confirmed with GO in a median of around 6 months. Among expanded thyroid clonotypes with frequency above 0.001, most also showed up in blood, which suggests that blood repertoires may reflect the thyroid immune response.

For this chain, trimming is 5 bases at the V end and 3 bases at the J end, and the number of junction bases without a gene match is 6. The CDR3 goes from the cysteine to the phenylalanine over 14 residues. The CDR3 DNA has 42 bases and is translated from base 1. CDR1 MNHEY and CDR2 SVGEGT were looked up in the germline V gene. Remarks on this clonotype: The antigen it recognizes is unknown. No base quality values were provided; no much bigger clone lies one nucleotide off.

Ophthalmopathy patients had moderately to severely active disease, Clinical Activity Score of at least 3, NOSPECS grade of at least 4, and disease duration under 3 months. Patients with other autoimmune diseases, uncontrolled infections, pregnancy or lactation were excluded from the study. Clinical symptoms, serum thyroxine, TRAb, thyroid ultrasound and orbital computed tomography formed the basis of the diagnosis. Ficoll-Paque density gradient centrifugation was used to isolate PBMCs from about 10 ml of fresh peripheral blood. Trizol reagent was used to extract the total RNA, and its quality was then checked on an Agilent 2100 Bioanalyzer. TCR beta CDR3 regions were amplified from RNA transcripts for repertoire sequencing. The first round of RT-PCR was done with HTBI primers and the Qiagen OneStep RT-PCR kit, and was followed by a second round of multiplex PCR, then size selection and purification. Libraries were sequenced on an Illumina HiSeq2000 using paired-end 100 bp reads. The authors processed their data as follows. SOAPnuke was used for read processing, and reads with adapters, uncalled bases, a mean Phred below 15, or no exact constant-primer or identifier match were discarded. COPE v1.2.5 was used to merge the high-quality paired reads. Unique nucleotide sequences were defined as clonotypes and aligned to IMGT TRB V, D and J references using MiTCR v1.1. Analysis was restricted to V-J combinations with a frequency above 0.0001, which covered approximately 99% of repertoires. A TCR clonal expansion and chaos score per V-J combination was defined as the ratio of F50 clonal expansion to chaos observed in the TCRdist matrix. Welch's t-statistics and random forest were used to reduce features to about 14 V-J combinations, which were fed into a naive Bayes classifier. The similarity between thyroid and blood repertoires was quantified using the Morisita-Horn index. Through fastp at Q25 and MiXCR, TCRdb rebuilt clones from the public reads, retaining in-frame beta chains. Rows merge per CDR3 protein into single entries with the most common DNA and genes. What appears here as the V and J calls and clone size reflects TCRdb's work, not the paper's. The sample has 600,000 to 700,000 distinct CDR3 sequences on record, roughly 39% of them singletons. Roughly 3.5% of the sample belongs to the ten largest clones.

The receptor was isolated from an adult man with Graves' ophthalmopathy. The chain couples TRBV6-2 or TRBV6-3 to TRBJ2-7; 8 of the junction bases match TRBD1. Sequenced sample: peripheral blood. The CDR3 sequence is CASSPDRDFYEQYF. The DNA reads as follows: TGTGCCAGCAGTCCGGACAGGGACTTCTACGAGCAGTACTTC.